The clone carrying this T cell receptor beta chain was counted ten times or more. The junction had 1 base not matched to a gene; V was cut back by 1 base and J by 0 bases. The CDR3 runs 14 residues. Germline lookup yields CDR1 DFQATT and CDR2 SNEGSKA (reference sequence). The data were taken from a study of identical twins. A universal primer binding site was introduced by template switching. The final cDNA contained unique molecular identifiers. TCRdb re-called the 5' RACE reads with MiXCR, one entry per CDR3 protein. The top ten clones hold 1.5% to 2% of a sample with hundreds of thousands of distinct CDR3 sequences, 5.5% to 6.5% of them seen once.

The sample comprised naive T cells sorted from blood. The TCR was taken from a man younger than 35 in good health. The chain employs TRBV20-1 and TRBJ2-3; 7 bases line up with TRBD2. For the CDR3, the DNA is TGCAGTGCTAGAGCTAGCGGTAGCACAGATACGCAGTATTTT. It yields the protein CSARASGSTDTQYF.